The 2 T cell receptor beta chains in this list originate from one sample, sequenced in a study of cytomegalovirus exposure and HLA in healthy donors. Measured with immunoSEQ multiplex PCR; TCRdb has only the in-frame clones, and not every one. Counted here are roughly 300,000 clones, around 90% occurring once; the ten biggest clones make up 0.95% to 1.5%. Sequenced sample: PBMCs. The source of these receptors is a woman in her twenties or thirties in good health and CMV-seropositive.

The V gene is TRBV7-9, the J gene TRBJ2-3, with TRBD2 matching 9 bases. The CDR3 covers 12 residues. Unmatched junction bases numbered 0, after V lost 8 bases and J lost 3 bases. CDR1 SEHNR and CDR2 FQNEAQ come from the germline V gene (reference sequence). The CDR3 nucleotides read TGTGCCAGCGCGGGGGGGACAGATACGCAGTATTTT. Translation gives CASAGGTDTQYF.

This chain uses TRBV5-6 with TRBJ2-7; a weak D match, TRBD2 (6 bases). V was clipped by 3 bases and J by 0 bases, with 13 bases between them. CDR1 is SGHDT and CDR2 is YYEEEE in the germline V gene. CDR3 length equals 15 residues. As DNA, the CDR3 is TGTGCCAGCAGCTCAACGACTAGTTTCTCCTACGAGCAGTACTTC. This codes for CASSSTTSFSYEQYF. The full variable domain, in which reference TRBV5-6 and TRBJ2-7 provide the parts outside the CDR3, is DAGVTQSPTHLIKTRGQQVTLRCSPKSGHDTVSWYQQALGQGPQFIFQYYEEEERQRGNFPDRFSGHQFPNYSSELNVNALLLGDSALYLCASSSTTSFSYEQYFGPGTRLTVT.